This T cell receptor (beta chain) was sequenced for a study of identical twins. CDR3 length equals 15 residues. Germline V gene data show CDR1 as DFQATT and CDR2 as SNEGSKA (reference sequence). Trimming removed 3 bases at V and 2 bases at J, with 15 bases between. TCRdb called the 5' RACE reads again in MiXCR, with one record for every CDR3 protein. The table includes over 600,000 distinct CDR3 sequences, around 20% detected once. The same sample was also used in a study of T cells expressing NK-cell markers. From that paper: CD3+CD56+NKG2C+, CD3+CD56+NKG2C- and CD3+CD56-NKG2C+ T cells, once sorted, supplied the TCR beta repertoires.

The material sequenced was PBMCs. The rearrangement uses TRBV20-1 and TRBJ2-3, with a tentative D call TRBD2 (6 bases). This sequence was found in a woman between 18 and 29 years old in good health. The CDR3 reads CSARDPGLHTDTQYF. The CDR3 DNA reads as TGCAGTGCTAGGGACCCGGGACTCCACACAGATACGCAGTATTTT.